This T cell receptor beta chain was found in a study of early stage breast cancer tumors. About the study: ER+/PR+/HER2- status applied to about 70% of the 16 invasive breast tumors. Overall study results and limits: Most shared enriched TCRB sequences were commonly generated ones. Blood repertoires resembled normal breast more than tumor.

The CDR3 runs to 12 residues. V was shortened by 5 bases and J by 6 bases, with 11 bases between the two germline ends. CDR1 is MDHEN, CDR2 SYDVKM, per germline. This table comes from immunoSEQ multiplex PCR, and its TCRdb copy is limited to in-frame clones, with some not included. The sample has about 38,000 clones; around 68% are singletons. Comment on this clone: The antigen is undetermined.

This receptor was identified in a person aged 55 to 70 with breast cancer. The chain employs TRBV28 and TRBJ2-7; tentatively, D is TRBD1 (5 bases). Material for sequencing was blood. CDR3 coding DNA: TGTGCCAGCAGTACAGGATTGCGCGAGCAGTACTTC. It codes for CASSTGLREQYF.